The 13 T cell receptor beta chains below all came from one sample that was sequenced in a study of beta chain features in type 1 diabetes. The study, taken as a whole, reports: When Type 1 diabetes patients were examined, their TCRB CDR3s proved moderately but significantly shorter in all four CD4+ subsets.

The sequenced template was cDNA made from the entire isolated RNA. TCRdb's copy holds only in-frame clones and misses some; the assay was immunoSEQ multiplex PCR. Of some 350,000 clones in the sample, around 10% were seen once. Antigen specificity for these receptors is unknown. Sequenced sample: central memory CD4+ T cells from blood. These receptors all come from a young man with type 1 diabetes.

V usage is TRBV5-5 and J usage is TRBJ2-5; D remains ambiguous. V was clipped by 3 bases and J by 1 base, with 7 bases between them. This CDR3 comprises 13 residues. Germline V gene lookup returns CDR1 SGHKS and CDR2 YYEKEE (reference sequence). The CDR3 protein is CASSSVSQETQYF. CDR3 nucleotide sequence: TGTGCCAGCAGCTCCGTTTCCCAAGAGACCCAGTACTTC. Supplemented by reference TRBV5-5 and TRBJ2-5, the full variable domain reads DAGVTQSPTHLIKTRGQQVTLRCSPISGHKSVSWYQQVLGQGPQFIFQYYEKEERGRGNFPDRFSARQFPNYSSELNVNALLLGDSALYLCASSSVSQETQYFGPGTRLLVL.

This chain links TRBV5-6 with TRBJ2-2; D may correspond to TRBD1 or TRBD2 (5 bases each). The CDR3 has 15 residues. Germline values: CDR1 SGHDT, CDR2 YYEEEE. Trimming took 5 bases from V and 3 from J, leaving 14 bases between them. The CDR3: CASRAGDRDTGELFF. The CDR3 DNA is TGTGCCAGCAGGGCCGGGGACCGAGACACCGGGGAGCTGTTTTTT.

This clone was seen more than once but under ten times. V and J are TRBV6-6 and TRBJ1-5; TRBD1 is a possible D gene (6 bases). The CDR3 contains 15 residues. Germline loops: CDR1 MNHNY, CDR2 SVGAGI (reference sequence). The V and J ends lost 5 bases and 1 base respectively, with 12 bases between them. CDR3 sequence: CASSDPGASNQPQHF. DNA of the CDR3: TGTGCCAGCAGTGACCCGGGGGCGAGCAATCAGCCCCAGCATTTT.

This clone was found a few times. V is TRBV4-3 and J is TRBJ1-1; 7 nucleotides agree with TRBD1. V shed 4 bases, J shed 6 bases, and the junction held 8 bases outside the gene matches. The CDR3 spans 14 residues. The germline V gene encodes CDR1 LGHNA and CDR2 YSLEER. The CDR3 loop is CASSRGQAGPEAFF. The CDR3 nucleotides read TGCGCCAGCAGCCGAGGACAGGCCGGACCTGAAGCTTTCTTT.

This clone was seen a few times. The V gene is TRBV10-3, the J gene TRBJ2-6; D is possibly TRBD2 (5 bases). V gave up 0 bases and J gave up 0 bases, with 12 bases separating them. Germline V gene data show CDR1 as ENHRY and CDR2 as SYGVKD. The length of the CDR3 is 18 residues. CDR3 loop: CAISESTGKSSGANVLTF. CDR3 nucleotides: TGTGCCATCAGTGAGTCGACGGGAAAGAGCTCTGGGGCCAACGTCCTGACTTTC.

The chain employs TRBV7-3 and TRBJ2-7; 7 positions agree with TRBD2. Germline CDR1 and CDR2: SGHTA and FQGTGA. This CDR3 has 14 amino acids. Trimming took 2 bases from V and 5 from J; bases not matched to a gene: 6. The CDR3 region has the DNA TGTGCCAGCAGCTTAGAAGCTAGCGGAGACGAGCAGTACTTC. Encoded protein: CASSLEASGDEQYF.

This clone appeared a few times. Different DNA sequences within this sample yield the same CDR3. This chain joins TRBV5-1 and TRBJ1-1; tentatively, D is TRBD1 (5 bases). V lost 2 bases and J 1 base, leaving 12 bases between the germline ends. The CDR3 totals 15 residues. In germline, CDR1 is SGHRS, CDR2 YFSETQ. CDR3 region: CASSFTGTGNTEAFF. CDR3 nucleotides: TGCGCCAGCAGCTTCACAGGAACCGGGAACACTGAAGCTTTCTTT.

Only a few counts were recorded for this clone. Just one base apart from a much larger clone, this may be a read error. Other nucleotide sequences in the sample specify the same CDR3. V gene TRBV7-3 combines with J gene TRBJ2-5; D uncertain. The CDR3 is 11 residues long. Trimming stripped 4 bases from V and 1 base from J, with 1 base between. Germline V gene data show CDR1 as SGHTA and CDR2 as FQGTGA. The CDR3 spells CASSSQETQYF. In DNA form, the CDR3 reads TGTGCCAGCAGCTCCCAAGAGACCCAGTACTTC.

J is TRBJ1-5 and V is TRBV7-2; a weak D match, TRBD1 (6 bases). Trimming stripped 4 bases from V and 2 bases from J, with 24 bases between. In germline, CDR1 is SGHTA, CDR2 FQGNSA. This CDR3 region has 19 residues. CDR3 loop: CASSSPERAGDRGNQPQHF. In DNA, the CDR3 is TGTGCCAGCAGCTCCCCCGAGCGGGCAGGGGATCGAGGCAATCAGCCCCAGCATTTT. The variable domain in full, with the rest retrieved from reference TRBV7-2 and TRBJ1-5, is GAGVSQSPSNKVTEKGKDVELRCDPISGHTALYWYRQSLGQGLEFLIYFQGNSAPDKSGLPSDRFSAERTGGSVSTLTIQRTQQEDSAVYLCASSSPERAGDRGNQPQHFGDGTRLSIL.

This chain uses TRBV11-2 with TRBJ2-2, with TRBD1 matching over 9 bases. Germline CDR1 is SGHAT and CDR2 is FQNNGV. With V trimmed by 10 bases and J by 4 bases, 4 bases remained unmatched. CDR3 length: 13 amino acids. Here the CDR3 DNA reads TGTGCCAACAGGGGGCTCAGCACCGGGGAGCTGTTTTTT. Its protein is CANRGLSTGELFF.

J is TRBJ2-7 and V is TRBV7-2, with 14 bases lining up with TRBD2. Per germline, CDR1 SGHTA and CDR2 FQGNSA. This CDR3 has 18 amino acids. The V gene end was trimmed by 5 bases and the J gene end by 0 bases; junction bases not matched to a gene: 9. The CDR3 loop is CASSAPGLAGVSSYEQYF. The CDR3 coding sequence is TGTGCCAGCAGCGCCCCGGGACTAGCGGGAGTAAGCTCCTACGAGCAGTACTTC. Variable domain in full (rest from reference TRBV7-2 and TRBJ2-7): GAGVSQSPSNKVTEKGKDVELRCDPISGHTALYWYRQSLGQGLEFLIYFQGNSAPDKSGLPSDRFSAERTGGSVSTLTIQRTQQEDSAVYLCASSAPGLAGVSSYEQYFGPGTRLTVT.

At least ten counts were recorded for this clone. The gene calls are TRBV7-2 and TRBJ1-5; TRBD1 agrees at 7 bases. Germline V CDR1 and CDR2: SGHTA, FQGNSA. J lost 2 bases, V lost 5 bases, and 3 bases had no gene match. The CDR3 spans 14 residues. The CDR3 sequence is CASSVTGGNQPQHF. Here the CDR3 DNA reads TGTGCCAGCAGCGTCACAGGGGGCAATCAGCCCCAGCATTTT.

V gene TRBV11-2 combines with J gene TRBJ2-4; D gene unclear. The CDR3 consists of 13 residues. The germline CDR1 and CDR2 sequences are SGHAT and FQNNGV. With 5 bases removed from V and 8 bases from J, the gap between germline ends came to 13 bases. The CDR3 nucleotides are TGTGCCAGCAGCCCCAATTTTGGGGACATTCAGTACTTC. This encodes CASSPNFGDIQYF.